Listed here are 30 T cell receptor beta chains from one sample, sequenced in a study of early T cells in non-severe SARS-CoV-2 infection. TCRdb re-called the 5' RACE reads with MiXCR, one entry per CDR3 protein. The repertoire includes 65,000 to 85,000 distinct CDR3 sequences, 10% to 15% of them detected once, and approximately 1.1% sits in the top ten. Sequenced input: whole blood. The receptors were sampled from an adult who was a healthcare worker with PCR-confirmed SARS-CoV-2 infection or an uninfected control (not recorded which).

The chain employs TRBV15 and TRBJ1-6; D gene unclear. Germline loops: CDR1 LNHNV, CDR2 YYDKDF (reference sequence). The CDR3 runs 14 residues. V lost 6 bases to trimming and J lost 3 bases, with 9 bases between them. CDR3 DNA: TGTGCCACCAGGGAAGGGAGCTATAATTCACCCCTCCACTTT. Translating gives CATREGSYNSPLHF. The whole variable domain, filled in from reference TRBV15 and TRBJ1-6, reads DAMVIQNPRYQVTQFGKPVTLSCSQTLNHNVMYWYQQKSSQAPKLLFHYYDKDFNNEADTPDNFQSRRPNTSFCFLDIRSPGLGDTAMYLCATREGSYNSPLHFGNGTRLTVT.

In its sample, this clonotype was seen a few times. The chain combines TRBV7-9 with TRBJ1-1; D not certain. The CDR3 has 12 amino acids. Between the trimmed V and J ends, which lost 2 bases and 7 bases, there was a span of 8 bases. Per germline, CDR1 SEHNR and CDR2 FQNEAQ (reference sequence). CDR3 residues: CASSLLGSEAFF. DNA for the CDR3: TGTGCCAGCAGCTTACTGGGGAGTGAAGCTTTCTTT.

This clonotype was observed a few times. The rearrangement joins TRBV20-1 to TRBJ2-3; no firm D call. V gave up 8 bases and J gave up 1 base, with 7 bases separating them. The CDR3 extends over 11 amino acids. CDR1 DFQATT and CDR2 SNEGSKA come from the germline V gene (reference sequence). In DNA, the CDR3 is TGCAGTTCCACTCGCACAGATACGCAGTATTTT. Its protein is CSSTRTDTQYF.

The table lists this clonotype with many counts. CDR3 bases: TGTGCCAGCAGCCTCGGCGGGGCCGAAGCCAAAAACATTCAGTACTTC. As protein: CASSLGGAEAKNIQYF. The chain couples TRBV7-6 to TRBJ2-4; TRBD2 might be the D (6 bases). This CDR3 has 16 residues. V gave up 5 bases and J gave up 0 bases, with 14 bases separating them. Germline V gene data show CDR1 as SGHVS and CDR2 as FNYEAQ. The full variable domain, its missing parts supplied by reference TRBV7-6 and TRBJ2-4, is GAGVSQSPRYKVTKRGQDVALRCDPISGHVSLYWYRQALGQGPEFLTYFNYEAQQDKSGLPNDRFSAERPEGSISTLTIQRTEQRDSAMYRCASSLGGAEAKNIQYFGAGTRLSVL.

This clonotype was found a few times. The chain carries TRBV10-3 and TRBJ1-1; D may be TRBD1 (6 bases). V was trimmed by 4 bases and J by 1 base, leaving 16 bases between them. Germline V gene sequence: CDR1 ENHRY, CDR2 SYGVKD. The CDR3 spans 16 residues. Here the CDR3 DNA reads TGTGCCATCAGTGCAAACGAAGCACAGGGGAACACTGAAGCTTTCTTT. This translates into CAISANEAQGNTEAFF.

This clonotype was seen many times. V and J are TRBV11-2 and TRBJ2-1; 8 nucleotides agree with TRBD2. Germline CDR1 reads SGHAT; CDR2 reads FQNNGV. This CDR3 region has 14 residues. V shed 1 base, J shed 7 bases, and the junction held 3 bases outside the gene matches. The CDR3 here is CASSLAGGQNEQFF. In DNA form, the CDR3 reads TGTGCCAGCAGCTTAGCGGGGGGGCAAAATGAGCAGTTCTTC.

This clonotype was detected only once. V and J are TRBV20-1 and TRBJ2-7, with D possibly matching TRBD1 (6 bases). The V end was cut by 4 bases, the J end by 0 bases, with 10 bases between. Germline CDR1 and CDR2: DFQATT and SNEGSKA (reference sequence). This CDR3 spans 13 amino acids. The CDR3 sequence is CSAKQGISYEQYF. The DNA for the CDR3 is TGCAGTGCTAAGCAGGGGATCTCCTACGAGCAGTACTTC.

This clonotype was seen a handful of times. The chain links TRBV9 to TRBJ1-1; no clear D gene. Trimming removed 0 bases at V and 3 bases at J, with 6 bases between. The CDR3 is 13 residues long. The V gene's germline CDR1 is SGDLS and CDR2 YYNGEE. CDR3 sequence reads: CASSVGTDTEAFF. The CDR3 bases are TGTGCCAGCAGCGTAGGAACTGACACTGAAGCTTTCTTT.

There are many counts of this clonotype. The V and J genes are TRBV6-6 and TRBJ1-1; maybe TRBD1 (5 bases). Germline lookup yields CDR1 MNHNY and CDR2 SVGAGI (reference sequence). The CDR3 sequence is 16 residues long. V was cut by 7 bases and J by 4 bases, with 22 bases left in between. The DNA for the CDR3 is TGTGCCAGCATCGCCGGGGGAATTCAAGTGGGCACTGAAGCTTTCTTT. As protein: CASIAGGIQVGTEAFF.

V is TRBV13 and J is TRBJ2-3, with TRBD2 matching over 10 bases. CDR1 is PRHDT, CDR2 FYEKMQ, per germline (reference sequence). Trimming removed 7 bases from V and 4 bases from J; junction bases left unmatched: 5. This CDR3 region has 14 residues. The CDR3 nucleotides read TGTGCCAGCACCAATAGCGGGGGGCCAGATACGCAGTATTTT. This translates into CASTNSGGPDTQYF.

This clonotype has a handful of counts. V gene TRBV12-3 or TRBV12-4 combines with J gene TRBJ2-2; D may be TRBD1 (6 bases). V gave up 5 bases and J gave up 3 bases, with 13 bases separating them. The CDR3 length is 15 residues. The CDR3 loop is CASSLRDTYTGELFF. CDR3 coding DNA: TGTGCCAGCAGTCTCCGGGACACCTACACCGGGGAGCTGTTTTTT.

The table lists this clonotype with many counts. The chain links TRBV28 to TRBJ2-7, with D hard to call. Germline V CDR1 and CDR2: MDHEN, SYDVKM. V was clipped by 5 bases and J by 2 bases, with 4 bases between them. This CDR3 contains 11 residues. CDR3 in amino acids: CASSPTYEQYF. The CDR3 coding sequence is TGTGCCAGCAGTCCAACCTACGAGCAGTACTTC.

The chain couples TRBV13 to TRBJ2-7; TRBD2 matches 10 bases. V lost 4 bases, J lost 0 bases, and 9 bases stayed unmatched. The germline gives CDR1 PRHDT, CDR2 FYEKMQ (reference sequence). This CDR3 is 17 amino acids long. DNA of the CDR3: TGTGCCAGCAGCTCCCCTAGCGGGAGTGCCATCTCCTACGAGCAGTACTTC. Protein sequence: CASSSPSGSAISYEQYF.

This clonotype was seen at least ten times. The rearrangement uses TRBV27 and TRBJ1-1, with TRBD1 matching 8 bases. This CDR3 has 17 amino acids. Germline assignment: CDR1 MNHEY and CDR2 SMNVEV (reference sequence). V lost 2 bases to trimming and J lost 3 bases; unmatched junction nucleotides: 11. Here the CDR3 reads CASSLRSGGLRDTEAFF. The DNA of the CDR3 is TGTGCCAGCAGTTTAAGGTCAGGGGGCCTGAGGGACACTGAAGCTTTCTTT.

This clonotype has a count of ten or more. This sequence joins TRBV30 and TRBJ1-1; tentatively, D is TRBD1 (6 bases). This CDR3 contains 15 residues. The V and J ends lost 3 bases and 1 base respectively, with 15 bases between them. Germline V gives CDR1 GTSNPN, CDR2 SVGIG (reference sequence). The CDR3 DNA reads as TGTGCCTGGAGGTACCGGGACACAAAGAACACTGAAGCTTTCTTT. This translates into CAWRYRDTKNTEAFF.

This clonotype has a handful of counts. The chain is built from TRBV27 and TRBJ1-2; D is unresolved. Trimming took 2 bases from V and 0 from J, leaving 10 bases between them. Looked up from germline, CDR1 is MNHEY and CDR2 is SMNVEV (reference sequence). The CDR3 sequence is 15 residues long. CDR3 nucleotides: TGTGCCAGCAGTTTAGGGGAAAACCCTAACTATGGCTACACCTTC. It is translated as CASSLGENPNYGYTF.

In its sample, this clonotype was seen a few times. The chain carries TRBV29-1 and TRBJ2-3; D ambiguous. The CDR3 covers 14 residues. V lost 2 bases and J 0 bases, leaving 9 bases between the germline ends. CDR1 and CDR2 from the germline V gene are SQVTM and ANQGSEA. CDR3 sequence reads: CSVESASSTDTQYF. CDR3 in DNA: TGCAGCGTTGAATCGGCTTCTAGCACAGATACGCAGTATTTT.

Many counts were recorded for this clonotype. The chain recombines TRBV7-9 with TRBJ2-5; D is uncertain. Trimming cost V 5 bases and J 4 bases, with 17 bases left between them. The CDR3 length is 15 residues. In germline, CDR1 is SEHNR, CDR2 FQNEAQ (reference sequence). The chain's CDR3 is CASSPRASPGETQYF. The CDR3 nucleotides are TGTGCCAGCAGCCCACGGGCTTCGCCGGGAGAGACCCAGTACTTC.

This clonotype was counted at least ten times. This chain links TRBV6-5 with TRBJ2-4; D perhaps matches TRBD1 (5 bases). Trimming stripped 2 bases from V and 11 bases from J, with 13 bases between. Germline CDR1 reads MNHEY; CDR2 reads SVGAGI. CDR3 length: 13 amino acids. DNA of the CDR3: TGTGCCAGCAGTTACCCGAAATCGACAGTTCAGTACTTC. Translating gives CASSYPKSTVQYF.

This chain joins TRBV28 and TRBJ2-7; D may correspond to TRBD1 or TRBD2 (5 bases each). V was shortened by 6 bases and J by 4 bases, with 16 bases between the two germline ends. The CDR3 totals 14 residues. CDR1 and CDR2 (germline): MDHEN, SYDVKM. The CDR3 is CASSLGGDRYEQYF. The CDR3 DNA follows: TGTGCCAGCAGCTTGGGTGGGGACCGGTACGAGCAGTACTTC.

A note on this clonotype: This may be a read error, as it is one base from a much larger clone. The chain combines TRBV7-2 with TRBJ1-1; 8 positions match TRBD1. The V gene end was trimmed by 5 bases and the J gene end by 12 bases; junction bases not matched to a gene: 8. CDR1 SGHTA and CDR2 FQGNSA come from the germline V gene. The CDR3 is 12 residues long. The CDR3 nucleotides read TGTGCCAGCAGCCCCCGACAGGGGCCTTCTTTCTTT. It encodes CASSPRQGPSFF.

This clonotype was picked up many times. The chain employs TRBV7-2 and TRBJ2-7; D is unresolved. Between the trimmed V and J ends, which lost 2 bases and 2 bases, there was a span of 1 base. Germline V gives CDR1 SGHTA, CDR2 FQGNSA. CDR3 size: 11 residues. The CDR3 DNA reads TGTGCCAGCAGCTTAACCTACGAGCAGTACTTC. This gives the protein CASSLTYEQYF.

V and J are TRBV6-2 or TRBV6-3 and TRBJ1-2; D is uncertain. The V end lost 6 bases, the J end lost 2 bases, and 22 bases lay between the germline ends. The CDR3 totals 17 residues. In germline, CDR1 is MNHEY, CDR2 SVGEGT. The CDR3 loop is CASSSDRTLATNYGYTF. Written as DNA, the CDR3 is TGTGCCAGCAGCTCTGATAGGACCCTAGCGACCAACTATGGCTACACCTTC.

This clonotype occurred many times. V is TRBV6-1 and J is TRBJ1-3, with D uncertain. The CDR3 is 14 residues long. The germline CDR1 and CDR2 sequences are MNHNS and SASEGT. V was shortened by 8 bases and J by 4 bases, with 15 bases between the two germline ends. The CDR3 nucleotides read TGTGCCAGCGGGGAACAGACCTCGGGAAACACCATATATTTT. This sequence encodes CASGEQTSGNTIYF.

This clonotype was observed at least ten times. The rearrangement joins TRBV6-2 or TRBV6-3 to TRBJ2-3; D ambiguous. Deletions cut 5 bases from V and 6 bases from J, with 12 bases between. Per germline, CDR1 MNHEY and CDR2 SVGEGT. The CDR3 extends over 13 amino acids. DNA of the CDR3: TGTGCCAGCAGTCCGACCGATTTGGATACGCAGTATTTT. Its translation is CASSPTDLDTQYF.

This clonotype occurred a few times. The chain couples TRBV7-2 to TRBJ1-4; maybe TRBD1 (5 bases). Germline assignment: CDR1 SGHTA and CDR2 FQGNSA. The CDR3 is 16 amino acids. The V gene lost 3 bases and the J gene lost 0 bases, with 11 bases spanning the gap. The CDR3 bases are TGTGCCAGCAGCTTGCAGGGCCCTGCAACTAATGAAAAACTGTTTTTT. It yields the protein CASSLQGPATNEKLFF. The full variable domain, with the rest looked up from reference TRBV7-2 and TRBJ1-4, is GAGVSQSPSNKVTEKGKDVELRCDPISGHTALYWYRQSLGQGLEFLIYFQGNSAPDKSGLPSDRFSAERTGGSVSTLTIQRTQQEDSAVYLCASSLQGPATNEKLFFGSGTQLSVL.

This clonotype was counted only a few times. This chain links TRBV5-1 with TRBJ1-1; no reliable D call. The germline CDR1 and CDR2 sequences are SGHRS and YFSETQ. CDR3 length: 14 amino acids. Trimming pared 5 bases from V and 0 bases from J, leaving 11 bases between. The CDR3 here is CASSLVDMNTEAFF. CDR3 DNA sequence: TGCGCCAGCAGTCTGGTAGATATGAACACTGAAGCTTTCTTT.

V usage is TRBV28 and J usage is TRBJ1-2; TRBD1 matches 7 bases. Trimming removed 6 bases from V and 6 bases from J; junction bases left unmatched: 13. The V gene's germline CDR1 is MDHEN and CDR2 SYDVKM. The CDR3 is 15 residues long. The CDR3: CASRTTGARADGYTF. The CDR3 coding sequence is TGTGCCAGCAGAACTACAGGGGCGAGGGCAGATGGCTACACCTTC.

This clonotype was recorded many times. This rearrangement joins TRBV5-1 to TRBJ2-2; 13 bases align to TRBD2. The V gene end was trimmed by 4 bases and the J gene end by 4 bases; junction bases not matched to a gene: 7. CDR3 length: 17 residues. Germline loops: CDR1 SGHRS, CDR2 YFSETQ. The CDR3 region is CASSPGLAGARTGELFF. In DNA form, the CDR3 reads TGCGCCAGCAGCCCAGGACTAGCGGGAGCGCGCACCGGGGAGCTGTTTTTT.

This clonotype showed up just a few times. The chain carries TRBV12-3 or TRBV12-4 and TRBJ2-7; no clear D gene. V was cut by 2 bases and J by 2 bases, with 10 bases left in between. CDR3 length equals 14 residues. CDR3 DNA sequence: TGTGCCAGCAGTTTATCGCGCAGAACCTACGAGCAGTACTTC. Its translation: CASSLSRRTYEQYF.